These 15 T cell receptor beta chains came from one sample sequenced in a study of shared clonotypes between healthy human individuals (dated by TCRdb to 2018 to 2020). For the CD8 naive samples, CD45RO-negative cells were positively selected for CCR7, yielding a CD45RA+CCR7+ population from which TemRA cells were excluded. Library creation used the immunoSEQ multiplex PCR assay. What TCRdb holds here is the immuneACCESS table cut down to in-frame rearrangements. Part of the clones is not present; checked against another copy, under half of the missing clones reflect an unresolved V gene, and the others are unexplained. The sample table lists about 2,100,000 clones, 93% of them with a count of one. Under 2% of the sample lies in the top ten. Sequenced sample: naive CD8+ T cells from PBMCs. The cell subset or site label, as the study defines it: CD45RA+CCR7+. These receptors were taken from a man aged 18 to 30 in good health. Some clones in this sample may be carry-over from other donors' samples.

The chain is built from TRBV9 and TRBJ2-3, with no clear D. This CDR3 contains 15 residues. Per germline, CDR1 SGDLS and CDR2 YYNGEE. Trimming pared 1 base from V and 1 base from J, leaving 10 bases between. The CDR3 DNA sequence: TGTGCCAGCAGCGTAATGTCCCGGGGCACAGATACGCAGTATTTT. It codes for CASSVMSRGTDTQYF.

In nucleotides, the CDR3 is TGTGCCAGCAACGATGGAACTAACTATGGCTACACCTTC. Amino acids: CASNDGTNYGYTF. The chain recombines TRBV9 with TRBJ1-2; D is unclear. Germline CDR1 is SGDLS and CDR2 is YYNGEE. The V gene lost 6 bases and the J gene lost 0 bases, with 9 bases spanning the gap. The CDR3 spans 13 residues.

The chain combines TRBV7-8 with TRBJ1-2; D is unresolved. Germline lookup yields CDR1 SGHVS and CDR2 FQNEAQ. V dropped 8 bases and J dropped 0 bases, with 16 bases sitting between them. This CDR3 has 15 residues. Here the CDR3 reads CASLEWKGSNYGYTF. DNA for the CDR3: TGTGCCAGCCTCGAGTGGAAGGGATCTAACTATGGCTACACCTTC.

J is TRBJ1-5 and V is TRBV27; possible D gene TRBD1, 6 bases. The CDR3 contains 16 residues. Trimming left V 6 bases short and J 1 base short, with 16 bases between. Germline CDR1 reads MNHEY; CDR2 reads SMNVEV (reference sequence). The CDR3 coding sequence is TGTGCCAGCAGCCAGGTAGGGGGAGGAAGCAATCAGCCCCAGCATTTT. Protein sequence: CASSQVGGGSNQPQHF.

This chain connects TRBV29-1 to TRBJ2-1, with D perhaps assigned TRBD1 or TRBD2 (5 bases each). Germline V gene sequence: CDR1 SQVTM, CDR2 ANQGSEA. V was shortened by 4 bases and J by 7 bases, with 8 bases between the two germline ends. CDR3 length equals 11 residues. The CDR3 DNA sequence: TGCAGCGTTGTTTGGGGGAATGAGCAGTTCTTC. It yields the protein CSVVWGNEQFF.

Regarding this clone: The identical CDR3 is also encoded by other nucleotide sequences in the sample. This sequence joins TRBV9 and TRBJ2-7; 8 bases fit TRBD2. V was pared by 0 bases and J by 2 bases, with 4 bases of the junction left unmatched. The CDR3 has 15 residues. CDR1 is SGDLS and CDR2 is YYNGEE in the germline V gene. Here the CDR3 reads CASSVVAGGAYEQYF. CDR3 DNA: TGTGCCAGCAGCGTAGTGGCGGGAGGCGCCTACGAGCAGTACTTC.

The CDR3, as DNA: TGTGCCAGCAGCTACGGTACCAAGGGTGGCTACACCTTC. It translates to CASSYGTKGGYTF. J is TRBJ1-2 and V is TRBV5-6; D not certain. The V gene's germline CDR1 is SGHDT and CDR2 YYEEEE. The CDR3 loop spans 13 amino acids. The V and J ends lost 3 bases and 7 bases respectively, with 13 bases between them.

This rearrangement joins TRBV7-6 to TRBJ2-7; D is possibly TRBD2 (5 bases). This CDR3 has 14 residues. The V end lost 5 bases, the J end lost 0 bases, and 11 bases lay between the germline ends. Germline CDR1 is SGHVS and CDR2 is FNYEAQ. CDR3 in DNA: TGTGCCAGCAGCCCTTCCGGGGACTCCTACGAGCAGTACTTC. This gives the protein CASSPSGDSYEQYF. Full variable domain (remainder filled in from reference TRBV7-6 and TRBJ2-7): GAGVSQSPRYKVTKRGQDVALRCDPISGHVSLYWYRQALGQGPEFLTYFNYEAQQDKSGLPNDRFSAERPEGSISTLTIQRTEQRDSAMYRCASSPSGDSYEQYFGPGTRLTVT.

This sequence joins TRBV27 and TRBJ2-1; D unclear. The CDR3 consists of 14 residues. The V end lost 4 bases, the J end lost 0 bases, and 7 bases lay between the germline ends. The germline CDR1 and CDR2 sequences are MNHEY and SMNVEV (reference sequence). The CDR3 nucleotides are TGTGCCAGCAGTTCTCAAGCCTCCTACAATGAGCAGTTCTTC. This encodes CASSSQASYNEQFF.

The genes are TRBV4-1 and TRBJ1-1; D call uncertain. V lost 2 bases and J 0 bases, leaving 7 bases between the germline ends. CDR3 length equals 14 residues. The V gene's germline CDR1 is MGHRA and CDR2 YSYEKL. Written as DNA, the CDR3 is TGCGCCAGCAGCCAAATCAGTATGAACACTGAAGCTTTCTTT. Protein product: CASSQISMNTEAFF.

CDR3 sequence (DNA): TGTGCCAGCGGGACAGACTCTGGAAACACCATATATTTT. It encodes CASGTDSGNTIYF. The chain combines TRBV25-1 with TRBJ1-3; 7 nucleotides line up with TRBD1. Germline V gene sequence: CDR1 MGHDK, CDR2 SYGVNS. V shed 8 bases and J 0 bases; nucleotides not matched to a gene: 1. The CDR3 runs 13 residues.

This clone has only a few counts. This specimen includes other DNA sequences encoding the same CDR3. The chain carries TRBV28 and TRBJ1-1; D not certain. V was cut by 2 bases and J by 4 bases, with 8 bases left in between. This CDR3 region has 13 residues. Germline V gene lookup returns CDR1 MDHEN and CDR2 SYDVKM. The CDR3 sequence is CASSLPGRTEAFF. CDR3 sequence (DNA): TGTGCCAGCAGTTTACCAGGTCGCACTGAAGCTTTCTTT. Supplemented by reference TRBV28 and TRBJ1-1, the full variable domain reads DVKVTQSSRYLVKRTGEKVFLECVQDMDHENMFWYRQDPGLGLRLIYFSYDVKMKEKGDIPEGYSVSREKKERFSLILESASTNQTSMYLCASSLPGRTEAFFGQGTRLTVV.

The chain couples TRBV27 to TRBJ1-4, with 7 bases matching TRBD1. CDR1 is MNHEY and CDR2 is SMNVEV in the germline V gene (reference sequence). The CDR3 covers 15 residues. V was pared by 3 bases and J by 5 bases, with 6 bases of the junction left unmatched. CDR3 sequence: CASSFGTASNEKLFF. DNA for the CDR3: TGTGCCAGCAGTTTCGGGACAGCGTCGAATGAAAAACTGTTTTTT.

This rearrangement joins TRBV28 to TRBJ1-2; D is perhaps TRBD1 (6 bases). The CDR3 is 14 residues long. With 1 base removed from V and 4 bases from J, the gap between germline ends came to 10 bases. CDR1 is MDHEN and CDR2 is SYDVKM in the germline V gene. CDR3 bases: TGTGCCAGCAGTTTATTAAGGGGGGGCTATGGCTACACCTTC. Its protein product is CASSLLRGGYGYTF.

Concerning this clone itself: No DNA is shown, since the ends of the CDR3 on it are uncertain; the CDR3 is the one TCRdb lists. The chain employs TRBV28 and TRBJ2-1; the table's D call TRBD2 went unverified against the DNA. The CDR3 totals 12 residues, both ends included. CDR1 MDHEN and CDR2 SYDVKM come from the germline V gene. CDR3 sequence reads: CASILGGGSQIF.